Below are 20 T cell receptor beta chains sequenced from a single sample in a study of graft-versus-host responses after intestinal transplantation (dated by TCRdb to 2020 to 2023). The time point tag for this specimen amounts to: cells obtained before transplantation from donor or recipient. The protocol used for the library was the immunoSEQ multiplex PCR assay. As stored in TCRdb, this immuneACCESS dataset retains in-frame rearrangements with V and J assigned. A fraction of the clones does not appear; measured against another copy, unresolved V genes explain less than half of the discrepancy, and the remainder lacks a known reason. The sample table lists roughly 20,000 clones, over 35% of them with a count of one. The ten biggest clones cover about 1% of the sample. The starting material was alloreactive CD4+ T cells from a mixed lymphocyte reaction culture, obtained before intestinal transplant. What this sample's cell subset or site label stands for: CFSE-low proliferating T cells sorted from roughly 6-day pre-transplant mixed lymphocyte reaction (GvH or HvG direction). Source of these receptors: a human patient who received an intestinal transplant.

This clone was counted a few times. The chain employs TRBV6-5 and TRBJ1-2; D call uncertain. Germline V CDR1 and CDR2: MNHEY, SVGAGI. V was trimmed by 0 bases and J by 8 bases, leaving 13 bases between them. The CDR3 runs 14 residues. CDR3 sequence: CASSYSRVGEGYTF. In DNA form, the CDR3 reads TGTGCCAGCAGTTACTCGAGGGTTGGGGAGGGCTACACCTTC.

This chain uses TRBV5-4 with TRBJ1-4; 9 nucleotides align to TRBD1. Looked up from germline, CDR1 is SGHNT and CDR2 is YYREEE (reference sequence). Germline trimming cut 4 bases from V and 4 bases from J; bases unmatched to any gene: 5. This CDR3 contains 15 residues. The DNA of the CDR3 is TGTGCCAGCAGCCCTGGACAGGGGCGTAATGAAAAACTGTTTTTT. Translating it yields CASSPGQGRNEKLFF.

The chain is built from TRBV19 and TRBJ2-1; TRBD2 matches 12 bases. V was clipped by 5 bases and J by 9 bases; unmatched bases: 8. This CDR3 region has 15 residues. CDR1 and CDR2 from the germline V gene are LNHDA and SQIVND (reference sequence). The CDR3 DNA reads TGTGCCAGTAGTGTTCTAGCGGGGGGGCCGAGTGAGCAGTTCTTC. Encoded protein: CASSVLAGGPSEQFF.

This clone showed up just a few times. The rearrangement links TRBV6-5 to TRBJ2-2; 7 bases line up with TRBD1. CDR3 length: 13 residues. CDR1 and CDR2 from the germline V gene are MNHEY and SVGAGI. V lost 6 bases and J lost 5; bases outside the gene matches: 3. CDR3 bases: TGTGCCAGCAGAGCAGGGGGTACCGGGGAGCTGTTTTTT. Protein product: CASRAGGTGELFF.

The V gene is TRBV9, the J gene TRBJ2-7; possibly TRBD1 or TRBD2 for D (6 bases each). The V and J ends lost 4 bases and 6 bases respectively, with 17 bases between them. In germline, CDR1 is SGDLS, CDR2 YYNGEE. CDR3 size: 14 residues. CDR3 sequence reads: CASSQRTAGGEQYF. CDR3 DNA sequence: TGTGCCAGCAGCCAACGGACAGCCGGGGGCGAGCAGTACTTC.

This clone was observed once. This chain uses TRBV6-4 with TRBJ1-2, with D uncertain. Germline values: CDR1 MRHNA, CDR2 SNTAGT. V was trimmed by 6 bases and J by 4 bases, leaving 12 bases between them. The CDR3 loop spans 13 amino acids. CDR3 residues: CASRVRTFYGYTF. The CDR3, as DNA: TGTGCCAGCAGAGTCCGAACCTTCTATGGCTACACCTTC.

The gene calls are TRBV18 and TRBJ2-3, with no clear D. The CDR3 spans 15 residues. Germline CDR1 and CDR2: KGHSH and LQKENI. V was cut by 1 base and J by 1 base, with 9 bases left in between. The CDR3 sequence is CASSPRGKGTDTQYF. For the CDR3, the DNA is TGTGCCAGCTCACCACGAGGAAAGGGCACAGATACGCAGTATTTT.

The chain employs TRBV6-6 and TRBJ2-7; D gene unclear. The CDR3 loop spans 14 amino acids. Germline V lookup: CDR1 MNHNY, CDR2 SVGAGI (reference sequence). The germline V and J ends were trimmed by 6 bases and 3 bases, with 15 bases remaining between them. CDR3 coding DNA: TGTGCCAGCAGCAACACCCTACAAAACTACGAGCAGTACTTC. Its translation is CASSNTLQNYEQYF.

The J gene is TRBJ2-1, the V gene TRBV9; TRBD1 or TRBD2 may be the D gene (5 bases each). This CDR3 contains 14 residues. V was cut by 0 bases and J by 9 bases, with 13 bases left in between. CDR1 and CDR2 (germline): SGDLS, YYNGEE. CDR3 nucleotide sequence: TGTGCCAGCAGCGTAGACGGGGCCTTGGGTGAGCAGTTCTTC. It is translated as CASSVDGALGEQFF.

The CDR3 region has the DNA TGCGCCAGCAGCCAAGTTGGCCGGGAACGTGCCTACGAGCAGTACTTC. Translated, it gives CASSQVGRERAYEQYF. V gene TRBV4-1 combines with J gene TRBJ2-7; the D gene is possibly TRBD2 (5 bases). Germline CDR1 reads MGHRA; CDR2 reads YSYEKL. The ends were cut back, 1 base at V and 2 bases at J, with 15 bases in the middle. This CDR3 has 16 residues.

The DNA for the CDR3 is TGTGCCAGCAGCTTGAGGTGGACAGGGGAAGGGAGTGGCTACACCTTC. Amino acids: CASSLRWTGEGSGYTF. The chain employs TRBV5-5 and TRBJ1-2, with 9 bases that match TRBD1. CDR3 length: 16 amino acids. CDR1 and CDR2 (germline): SGHKS, YYEKEE (reference sequence). J was trimmed by 7 bases and V by 1 base; bases with no gene match: 11.

The sample holds a few counts of this clone. The chain has TRBV6-5 and TRBJ2-7; no clear D. CDR1 MNHEY and CDR2 SVGAGI come from the germline V gene. CDR3 length: 14 amino acids. V gave up 7 bases and J gave up 2 bases, with 15 bases separating them. The CDR3 region has the DNA TGTGCCAGCACTGCCGGACCGATGGCCTACGAGCAGTACTTC. It yields the protein CASTAGPMAYEQYF.

This clone turned up a few times. This sequence joins TRBV30 and TRBJ2-3, with 11 bases aligning to TRBD2. The CDR3 length is 16 residues. The V segment lost 7 bases and the J segment 3 bases; nucleotides outside the gene matches: 12. CDR1 is GTSNPN and CDR2 is SVGIG in the germline V gene (reference sequence). CDR3 in amino acids: CAFTRSGGALTDTQYF. The DNA for the CDR3 is TGTGCCTTCACTCGTAGCGGGGGGGCGTTAACAGATACGCAGTATTTT.

The chain employs TRBV5-4 and TRBJ1-6, with D tentatively TRBD1 (5 bases). V was pared by 4 bases and J by 10 bases, with 15 bases between. CDR3 length equals 14 residues. Germline V gene sequence: CDR1 SGHNT, CDR2 YYREEE (reference sequence). The CDR3: CASSLRRGTSPLHF. CDR3 DNA: TGTGCCAGCAGCCTAAGGAGGGGTACCTCACCCCTCCACTTT.

The genes are TRBV19 and TRBJ1-6, with TRBD1 as a possible D gene (5 bases). The CDR3 length is 17 residues. The V end was cut by 6 bases, the J end by 9 bases, with 24 bases between. Germline V gives CDR1 LNHDA, CDR2 SQIVND (reference sequence). The CDR3 is CASSNRDLRVSGSPLHF. The CDR3 coding sequence is TGTGCCAGTAGCAACCGGGACCTTAGGGTTTCGGGTTCACCCCTCCACTTT. The variable domain in full, with the rest retrieved from reference TRBV19 and TRBJ1-6, is DGGITQSPKYLFRKEGQNVTLSCEQNLNHDAMYWYRQDPGQGLRLIYYSQIVNDFQKGDIAEGYSVSREKKESFPLTVTSAQKNPTAFYLCASSNRDLRVSGSPLHFGNGTRLTVT.

This chain links TRBV21-1 with TRBJ2-4. TRBV21-1 is recorded as a pseudogene. The CDR3 covers 19 residues. Here the CDR3 DNA reads TGTGCCAGCAGCAAAGCATACACCGGGACGGGAAAAAGGAAAAACATTCAGTACTTC. It encodes CASSKAYTGTGKRKNIQYF.

This clone has only a few counts. The V and J genes are TRBV18 and TRBJ1-6; no clear D gene. V was cut by 1 base and J by 7 bases, with 8 bases left in between. The CDR3 runs to 14 residues. Germline-derived CDR1 and CDR2 are KGHSH and LQKENI. The CDR3 coding sequence is TGTGCCAGCTCACCACGTGGGCGAAATTCACCCCTCCACTTT. It codes for CASSPRGRNSPLHF.

In this sample, this clone turned up a few times. V gene TRBV9 combines with J gene TRBJ2-3; 7 bases agree with TRBD1. The CDR3 extends over 14 amino acids. Trimming removed 0 bases from V and 7 bases from J; junction bases left unmatched: 5. Germline V gives CDR1 SGDLS, CDR2 YYNGEE. CDR3 in DNA: TGTGCCAGCAGCGTAGACTCGACAGGGAATACGCAGTATTTT. Its protein is CASSVDSTGNTQYF.

The V gene is TRBV2, the J gene TRBJ2-5; 10 bases align to TRBD1. This CDR3 has 17 amino acids. V shed 5 bases and J 6 bases; nucleotides not matched to a gene: 15. Germline-derived CDR1 and CDR2 are SNHLY and FYNNEI. The CDR3 DNA follows: TGTGCCAGCAGTCGAAGCGCTGGGGGACAGGGGATCAAGACCCAGTACTTC. Amino acids: CASSRSAGGQGIKTQYF.

The V gene is TRBV5-6, the J gene TRBJ1-5; weak D call: TRBD1 (5 bases). V lost 1 base and J 2 bases, leaving 7 bases between the germline ends. The CDR3 runs to 14 residues. Germline lookup yields CDR1 SGHDT and CDR2 YYEEEE. The CDR3, as DNA: TGTGCCAGCAGCTTGACGGGGCGCAATCAGCCCCAGCATTTT. Translation: CASSLTGRNQPQHF.